One and the same sample provided the 10 T cell receptor beta chains below, sequenced in a study of identical twins (dated by TCRdb to the mid-2010s). Libraries were constructed by 5' RACE. The sequencer was an Illumina HiSeq 2000. TCRdb applied fastp at Q25 and MiXCR to the public reads, then kept only in-frame beta chains. Entries are consolidated by CDR3 protein sequence, retaining the most common genes and DNA. The sample records roughly 690,000 distinct CDR3 sequences, 20% to 25% of which are singletons. The top ten clones comprise approximately 4.3% of the sample. These records were also assigned to another study, of T cells expressing NK-cell markers.

The sequenced sample was PBMCs. Source of these receptors: a young woman in good health.

This clonotype has only a few counts. The chain carries TRBV20-1 and TRBJ2-2, with D tentatively TRBD2 (5 bases). V was trimmed by 4 bases and J by 7 bases, leaving 19 bases between them. The CDR3 has 15 amino acids. CDR1 and CDR2 (germline): DFQATT, SNEGSKA (reference sequence). This CDR3 reads CSAIPGFPNVGELFF. CDR3 nucleotide sequence: TGCAGTGCTATACCGGGATTTCCGAACGTCGGGGAGCTGTTTTTT.

The chain couples TRBV4-3 to TRBJ2-1; TRBD1 or TRBD2 may be the D gene (5 bases each). The V gene's germline CDR1 is LGHNA and CDR2 YSLEER. This CDR3 is 15 amino acids long. V lost 1 base, J lost 9 bases, and 16 bases lay in between. CDR3: CASSQAGLSDLEQFF. The CDR3 DNA reads as TGCGCCAGCAGCCAAGCAGGGCTTAGCGACCTTGAGCAGTTCTTC.

The chain recombines TRBV21-1 with TRBJ2-5; the listed D gene, TRBD2, was not tested against the DNA. TRBV21-1 is listed as a pseudogene. This CDR3 region has 16 residues. Here the CDR3 DNA reads TGTGCCAGCAGCAAAGGAGATAGCGGAGGGGAAGAGACCCAGTACTTC. The encoded protein is CASSKGDSGGEETQYF.

This clonotype was seen more than once but under ten times. The rearrangement joins TRBV12-3 or TRBV12-4 to TRBJ2-6, with a possible D match to TRBD1 (5 bases). The CDR3 runs to 15 residues. The ends were cut back, 3 bases at V and 2 bases at J, with 8 bases in the middle. The CDR3 DNA is TGTGCCAGCAGTTTCAGGGCAGCTGGGGCCAACGTCCTGACTTTC. Its protein product is CASSFRAAGANVLTF.

This clonotype appeared many times. The genes are TRBV4-2 and TRBJ2-7; weak D call: TRBD2 (6 bases). Germline CDR1 LGHNA, CDR2 YNFKEQ. This CDR3 has 13 residues. V gave up 0 bases and J gave up 9 bases, with 12 bases separating them. This CDR3 is CASSQEGRTGQYF. CDR3 nucleotides: TGTGCCAGCAGCCAAGAAGGGAGGACGGGGCAGTACTTC.

This clonotype was seen more than once but under ten times. The chain has TRBV5-1 and TRBJ1-2; the D gene is possibly TRBD1 (6 bases). This CDR3 comprises 14 residues. Germline CDR1 is SGHRS and CDR2 is YFSETQ. V lost 7 bases and J lost 3, with 16 bases in between. CDR3 sequence (DNA): TGCGCCAGCGAGAGGGGACAAGGGGACTATGGCTACACCTTC. Amino acid sequence: CASERGQGDYGYTF.

This clonotype was detected only a few times. V and J are TRBV10-1 and TRBJ2-2; either TRBD1 or TRBD2 may supply D (5 bases each). Germline assignment: CDR1 WNHNN and CDR2 SYGVQD (reference sequence). The CDR3 totals 15 residues. V was clipped by 5 bases and J by 4 bases, with 14 bases between them. CDR3 protein: CASSPGTALTGELFF. DNA of the CDR3: TGCGCCAGCAGTCCCGGGACCGCACTCACCGGGGAGCTGTTTTTT.

This chain joins TRBV20-1 and TRBJ2-3; unclear D gene. The CDR3 is 13 residues long. Germline CDR1 and CDR2: DFQATT and SNEGSKA (reference sequence). CDR3 loop: CLTAGSGTDTQYF. The CDR3 DNA sequence: TGCTTGACCGCCGGGTCGGGCACAGATACGCAGTATTTT.

The chain recombines TRBV6-2 or TRBV6-3 with TRBJ2-3; TRBD1 matches at 7 bases. The germline V gene has CDR1 MNHEY and CDR2 SVGEGT. V lost 6 bases, J lost 6 bases, and 6 bases stayed unmatched. The CDR3 is 13 residues long. Here the CDR3 reads CASRATGVDTQYF. In nucleotides, the CDR3 is TGTGCCAGCAGAGCTACAGGGGTGGATACGCAGTATTTT.

Only a few counts were recorded for this clonotype. This chain uses TRBV27 with TRBJ2-1; tentatively, D is TRBD2 (5 bases). Deletions cut 6 bases from V and 7 bases from J, with 22 bases between. CDR3 size: 16 residues. Germline V gene sequence: CDR1 MNHEY, CDR2 SMNVEV (reference sequence). CDR3 region: CASSPRAEALRNEQFF. In DNA, the CDR3 is TGTGCCAGCAGCCCGAGAGCGGAGGCACTGAGAAATGAGCAGTTCTTC.